These 10 T cell receptor beta chains came from one sample sequenced in a study of T cells in Graves' hyperthyroidism and ophthalmopathy. TCR beta CDR3 regions were amplified from RNA transcripts. Researchers ran a first-round RT-PCR on the TCR CDR3 using the HTBI primer set. Using its own MiXCR run on the multiplex PCR reads, TCRdb lists one record per CDR3 protein. Altogether roughly 530,000 distinct CDR3 sequences are present, 17% being singletons, with the ten largest covering 15% to 20%. The sample comprised blood. Receptor source: a woman under 30 with Graves' ophthalmopathy.

This clonotype was counted many times. The rearrangement links TRBV6-2 or TRBV6-3 to TRBJ2-7; D remains unclear. The CDR3 extends over 11 amino acids. V dropped 10 bases and J dropped 3 bases, with 10 bases sitting between them. Germline CDR1 is MNHEY and CDR2 is SVGEGT. CDR3 coding DNA: TGTGCCACCTCGCCGCTCTACGAGCAGTACTTC. Protein product: CATSPLYEQYF.

Many counts were recorded for this clonotype. The V gene is TRBV14, the J gene TRBJ2-1; D perhaps matches TRBD2 (6 bases). This CDR3 spans 12 amino acids. Germline CDR1 SGHDN, CDR2 FVKESK. V dropped 7 bases and J dropped 7 bases, with 11 bases sitting between them. CDR3 loop: CASNPGGNEQFF. As DNA, the CDR3 is TGTGCCAGCAACCCAGGAGGGAATGAGCAGTTCTTC.

This clonotype came up many times. The genes are TRBV20-1 and TRBJ1-2; weak D call: TRBD1 (5 bases). V lost 0 bases and J 0 bases, leaving 14 bases between the germline ends. From germline, CDR1 is DFQATT and CDR2 SNEGSKA (reference sequence). The CDR3 totals 16 residues. The CDR3 region is CSARDGGTLANYGYTF. The CDR3 DNA reads TGCAGTGCTAGAGATGGGGGAACACTAGCTAACTATGGCTACACCTTC.

A few counts support this clonotype. This rearrangement joins TRBV27 to TRBJ2-7; maybe TRBD2 (5 bases). The germline CDR1 and CDR2 sequences are MNHEY and SMNVEV (reference sequence). This CDR3 has 14 residues. Trimming stripped 6 bases from V and 6 bases from J, with 18 bases between. CDR3 DNA: TGTGCCAGCAGACCCTCGGTCGGGGAAGGCGAGCAGTACTTC. Translation gives CASRPSVGEGEQYF.

This clonotype was observed at least ten times. CDR3: CASRDVGTSPLEQFF. In DNA, the CDR3 is TGTGCCAGCCGCGACGTAGGGACTAGCCCTCTAGAGCAGTTCTTC. This chain links TRBV6-2 or TRBV6-3 with TRBJ2-1; TRBD2 matches 9 bases. With 8 bases clipped from V and 10 bases from J, the junction kept 15 bases outside the gene matches. This CDR3 region has 15 residues. The germline gives CDR1 MNHEY, CDR2 SVGEGT.

Ten or more counts support this clonotype. This rearrangement joins TRBV6-1 to TRBJ2-5; 11 bases are shared with TRBD2. CDR3 size: 24 residues. Germline CDR1 is MNHNS and CDR2 is SASEGT. V gave up 6 bases and J gave up 0 bases; unmatched junction bases: 30. The CDR3 is CASSLLPSIRGRLAGGTYQETQYF. CDR3 DNA: TGTGCCAGCAGCCTATTACCCTCCATCAGGGGGAGGCTAGCGGGAGGCACGTACCAAGAGACCCAGTACTTC.

Points on this clonotype: A much larger clone sits a single nucleotide away, making a read error possible. V and J are TRBV15 and TRBJ2-3; maybe TRBD1 (5 bases). The J call may be incorrect, as the DNA end agrees better with TRBJ1-5. The V gene's germline CDR1 is LNHNV and CDR2 YYDKDF (reference sequence). The CDR3 has 16 amino acids. CDR3 DNA: TGTGCCACCAGCAGAGATCAAAGGGGACGCACAGATACGCAGCATTTT. Protein: CATSRDQRGRTDTQHF.

The rearrangement uses TRBV30 and TRBJ1-1; 8 bases map to TRBD1. J lost 1 base, V lost 0 bases, and 4 bases had no gene match. The germline V gene has CDR1 GTSNPN and CDR2 SVGIG (reference sequence). The CDR3 consists of 15 residues. The CDR3 DNA sequence: TGTGCCTGGAGTGTGAGCGGGACAGGGAACACTGAAGCTTTCTTT. Its translation is CAWSVSGTGNTEAFF. The whole variable domain, filled in from reference TRBV30 and TRBJ1-1, reads SQTIHQWPATLVQPVGSPLSLECTVEGTSNPNLYWYRQAAGRGLQLLFYSVGIGQISSEVPQNLSASRPQDRQFILSSKKLLLSDSGFYLCAWSVSGTGNTEAFFGQGTRLTVV.

This clonotype was picked up a small number of times. This chain uses TRBV5-1 with TRBJ2-5; D is uncertain. This CDR3 is built from 13 residues. Trimming cost V 6 bases and J 0 bases, with 9 bases left between them. Germline loops: CDR1 SGHRS, CDR2 YFSETQ. The CDR3 sequence is CASNPGDQETQYF. CDR3 DNA sequence: TGCGCCAGCAATCCGGGCGACCAAGAGACCCAGTACTTC.

The chain recombines TRBV28 with TRBJ1-3, with 7 positions matching TRBD1. There are 14 residues in the CDR3. Losses at the gene ends were 6 bases for V and 2 bases for J; bases not matched to a gene: 4. The germline CDR1 and CDR2 sequences are MDHEN and SYDVKM. The CDR3 DNA follows: TGTGCCAGCAGAGACAGGGTTCCTGGAAACACCATATATTTT. It codes for CASRDRVPGNTIYF.